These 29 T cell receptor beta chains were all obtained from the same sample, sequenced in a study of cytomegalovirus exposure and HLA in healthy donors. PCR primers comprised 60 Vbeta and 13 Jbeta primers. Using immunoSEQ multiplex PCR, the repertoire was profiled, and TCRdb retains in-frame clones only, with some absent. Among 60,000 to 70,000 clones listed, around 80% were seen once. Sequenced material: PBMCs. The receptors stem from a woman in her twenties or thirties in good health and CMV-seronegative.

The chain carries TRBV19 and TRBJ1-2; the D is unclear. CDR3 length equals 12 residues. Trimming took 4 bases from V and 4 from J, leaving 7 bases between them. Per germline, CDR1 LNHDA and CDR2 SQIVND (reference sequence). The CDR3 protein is CASSKESYGYTF. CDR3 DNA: TGTGCCAGTAGTAAGGAGAGCTATGGCTACACCTTC.

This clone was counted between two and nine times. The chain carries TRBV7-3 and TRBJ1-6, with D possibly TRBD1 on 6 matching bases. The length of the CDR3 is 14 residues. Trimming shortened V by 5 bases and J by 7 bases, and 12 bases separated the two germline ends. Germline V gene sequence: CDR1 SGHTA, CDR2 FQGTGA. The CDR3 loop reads CASSRDIANSPLHF. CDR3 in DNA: TGTGCCAGCAGCAGGGACATAGCGAATTCACCCCTCCACTTT. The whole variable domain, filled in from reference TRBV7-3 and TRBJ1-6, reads GAGVSQTPSNKVTEKGKYVELRCDPISGHTALYWYRQSLGQGPEFLIYFQGTGAADDSGLPNDRFFAVRPEGSVSTLKIQRTERGDSAVYLCASSRDIANSPLHFGNGTRLTVT.

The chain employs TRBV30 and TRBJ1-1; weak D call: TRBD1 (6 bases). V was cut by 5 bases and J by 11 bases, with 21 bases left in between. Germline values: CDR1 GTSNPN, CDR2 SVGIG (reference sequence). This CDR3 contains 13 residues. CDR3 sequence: CAWQYTTGTAAFF. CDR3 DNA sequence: TGTGCCTGGCAATATACTACAGGGACGGCGGCTTTCTTT.

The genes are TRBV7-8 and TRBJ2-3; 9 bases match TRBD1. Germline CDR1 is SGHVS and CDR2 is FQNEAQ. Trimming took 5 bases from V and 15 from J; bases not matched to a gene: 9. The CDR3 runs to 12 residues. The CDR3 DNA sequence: TGTGCCAGCAGCAACCAGGCGGGACAGGGTTATTTT. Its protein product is CASSNQAGQGYF. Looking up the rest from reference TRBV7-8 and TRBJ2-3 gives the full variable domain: GAGVSQSPRYKVAKRGQDVALRCDPISGHVSLFWYQQALGQGPEFLTYFQNEAQLDKSGLPSDRFFAERPEGSVSTLKIQRTQQEDSAVYLCASSNQAGQGYFGPGTRLTVL.

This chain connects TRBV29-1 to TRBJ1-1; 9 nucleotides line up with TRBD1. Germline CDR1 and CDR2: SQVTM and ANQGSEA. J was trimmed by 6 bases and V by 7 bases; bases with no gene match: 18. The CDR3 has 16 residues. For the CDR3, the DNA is TGCAGCGGGAAAGGGACAGGGACTGTCAGATCGGCTGAAGCTTTCTTT. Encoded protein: CSGKGTGTVRSAEAFF.

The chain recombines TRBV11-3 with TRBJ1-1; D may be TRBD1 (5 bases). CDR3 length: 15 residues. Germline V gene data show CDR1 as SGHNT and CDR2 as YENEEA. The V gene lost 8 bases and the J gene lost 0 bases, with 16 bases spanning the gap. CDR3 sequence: CASSRGGQVNTEAFF. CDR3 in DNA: TGTGCCAGCTCACGGGGGGGTCAGGTGAACACTGAAGCTTTCTTT.

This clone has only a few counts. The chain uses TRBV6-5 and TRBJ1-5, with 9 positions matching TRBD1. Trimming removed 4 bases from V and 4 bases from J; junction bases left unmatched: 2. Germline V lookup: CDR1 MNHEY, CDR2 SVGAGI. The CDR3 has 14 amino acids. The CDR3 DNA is TGTGCCAGCAGTTTCGACAGGGGGAATCAGCCCCAGCATTTT. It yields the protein CASSFDRGNQPQHF.

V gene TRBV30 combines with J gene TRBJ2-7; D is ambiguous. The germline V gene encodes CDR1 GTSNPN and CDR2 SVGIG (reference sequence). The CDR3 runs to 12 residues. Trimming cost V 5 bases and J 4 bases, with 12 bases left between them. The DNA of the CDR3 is TGTGCCTGGCAGACACTCGCTTACGAGCAGTACTTC. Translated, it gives CAWQTLAYEQYF.

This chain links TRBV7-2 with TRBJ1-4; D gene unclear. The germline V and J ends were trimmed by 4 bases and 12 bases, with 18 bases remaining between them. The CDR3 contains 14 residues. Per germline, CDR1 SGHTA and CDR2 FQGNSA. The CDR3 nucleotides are TGTGCCAGCAGCTCGGACCCGGGAGTGAAAGAACTGTTTTTT. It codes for CASSSDPGVKELFF.

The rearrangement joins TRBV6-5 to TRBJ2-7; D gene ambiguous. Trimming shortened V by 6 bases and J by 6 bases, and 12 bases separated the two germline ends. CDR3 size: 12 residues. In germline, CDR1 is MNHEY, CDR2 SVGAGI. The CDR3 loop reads CASSPSVGEQYF. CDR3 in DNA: TGTGCCAGCAGCCCCTCGGTCGGCGAGCAGTACTTC.

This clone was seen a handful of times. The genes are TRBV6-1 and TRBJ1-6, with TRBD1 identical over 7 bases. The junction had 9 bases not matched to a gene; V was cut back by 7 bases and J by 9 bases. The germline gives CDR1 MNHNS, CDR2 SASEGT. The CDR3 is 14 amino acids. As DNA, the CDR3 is TGTGCCAGCACTTTCGGACAGGTCGGTTCACCCCTCCACTTT. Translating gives CASTFGQVGSPLHF.

The CDR3 DNA reads TGTGCCAGCAGCCCCAAAGGAGCGGACCAAGAGACCCAGTACTTC. Translation gives CASSPKGADQETQYF. J is TRBJ2-5 and V is TRBV4-2, with D tentatively TRBD2 (5 bases). Per the germline V gene, CDR1 is LGHNA and CDR2 is YNFKEQ. The ends were cut back, 4 bases at V and 0 bases at J, with 12 bases in the middle. The CDR3 covers 15 residues.

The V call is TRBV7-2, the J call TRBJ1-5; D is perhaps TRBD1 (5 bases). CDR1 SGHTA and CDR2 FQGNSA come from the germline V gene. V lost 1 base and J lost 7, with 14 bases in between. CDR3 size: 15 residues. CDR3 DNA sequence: TGTGCCAGCAGCTTAGTGCAGGGTGGGAACCAGCCCCAGCATTTT. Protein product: CASSLVQGGNQPQHF.

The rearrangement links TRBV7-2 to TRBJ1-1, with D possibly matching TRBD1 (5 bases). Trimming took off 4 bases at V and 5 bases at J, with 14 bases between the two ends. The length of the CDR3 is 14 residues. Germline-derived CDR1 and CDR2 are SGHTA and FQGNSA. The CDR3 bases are TGTGCCAGCAGCTCACAGGCGTTAGGGACTGAAGCTTTCTTT. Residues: CASSSQALGTEAFF.

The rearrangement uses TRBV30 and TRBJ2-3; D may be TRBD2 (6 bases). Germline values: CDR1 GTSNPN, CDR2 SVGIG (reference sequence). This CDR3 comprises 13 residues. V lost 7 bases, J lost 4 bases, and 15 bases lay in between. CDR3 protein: CAFMGGSADTQYF. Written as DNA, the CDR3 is TGTGCCTTTATGGGGGGATCGGCAGATACGCAGTATTTT.

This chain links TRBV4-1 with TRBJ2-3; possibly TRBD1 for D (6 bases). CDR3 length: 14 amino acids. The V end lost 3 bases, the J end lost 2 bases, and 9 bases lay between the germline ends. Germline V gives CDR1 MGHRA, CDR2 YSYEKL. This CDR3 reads CASSHQGPTDTQYF. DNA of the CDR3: TGCGCCAGCAGCCACCAGGGGCCCACAGATACGCAGTATTTT.

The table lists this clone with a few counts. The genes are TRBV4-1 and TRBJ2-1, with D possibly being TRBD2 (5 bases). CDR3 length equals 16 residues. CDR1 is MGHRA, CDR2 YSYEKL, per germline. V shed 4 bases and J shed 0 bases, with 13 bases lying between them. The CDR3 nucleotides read TGCGCCAGCAGCCCATCGACTACCCACTCCTACAATGAGCAGTTCTTC. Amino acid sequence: CASSPSTTHSYNEQFF.

The DNA for the CDR3 is TGTGCCAGCAGCACCGGGACAGCGACCGGGGAGCTGTTTTTT. Translated, it gives CASSTGTATGELFF. V and J are TRBV6-6 and TRBJ2-2; TRBD1 matches 7 bases. The CDR3 contains 14 residues. V was clipped by 6 bases and J by 5 bases; unmatched bases: 6. In germline, CDR1 is MNHNY, CDR2 SVGAGI (reference sequence).

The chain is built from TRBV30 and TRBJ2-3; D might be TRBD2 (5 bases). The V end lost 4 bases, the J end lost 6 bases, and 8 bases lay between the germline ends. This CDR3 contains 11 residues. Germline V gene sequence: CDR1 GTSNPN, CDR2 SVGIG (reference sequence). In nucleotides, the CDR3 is TGTGCCTGGAAAACGGGGGATACGCAGTATTTT. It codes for CAWKTGDTQYF.

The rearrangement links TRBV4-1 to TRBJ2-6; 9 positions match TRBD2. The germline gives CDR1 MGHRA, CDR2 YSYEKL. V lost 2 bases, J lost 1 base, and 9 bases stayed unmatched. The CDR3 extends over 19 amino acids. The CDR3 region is CASSQSRAGGESGANVLTF. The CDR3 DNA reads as TGCGCCAGCAGCCAATCCCGAGCGGGGGGTGAATCTGGGGCCAACGTCCTGACTTTC.

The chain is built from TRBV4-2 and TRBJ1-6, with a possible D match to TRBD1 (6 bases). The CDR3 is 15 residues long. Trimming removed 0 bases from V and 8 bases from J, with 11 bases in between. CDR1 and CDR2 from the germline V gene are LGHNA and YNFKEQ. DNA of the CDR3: TGTGCCAGCAGCCAAGAACCAGGGGCGGATTCACCCCTCCACTTT. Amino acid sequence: CASSQEPGADSPLHF.

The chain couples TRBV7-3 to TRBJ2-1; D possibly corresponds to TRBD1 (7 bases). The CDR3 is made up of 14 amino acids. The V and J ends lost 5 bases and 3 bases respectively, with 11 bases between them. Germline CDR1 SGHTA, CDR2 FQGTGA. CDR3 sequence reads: CASSRGDSYNEQFF. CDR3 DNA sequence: TGTGCCAGCAGCCGCGGGGACAGCTACAATGAGCAGTTCTTC.

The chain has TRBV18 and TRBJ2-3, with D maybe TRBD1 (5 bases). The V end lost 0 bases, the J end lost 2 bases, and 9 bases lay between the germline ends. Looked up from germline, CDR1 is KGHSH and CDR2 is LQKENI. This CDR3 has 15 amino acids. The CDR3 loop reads CASSPPPGYTDTQYF. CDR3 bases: TGTGCCAGCTCACCACCCCCAGGGTACACAGATACGCAGTATTTT.

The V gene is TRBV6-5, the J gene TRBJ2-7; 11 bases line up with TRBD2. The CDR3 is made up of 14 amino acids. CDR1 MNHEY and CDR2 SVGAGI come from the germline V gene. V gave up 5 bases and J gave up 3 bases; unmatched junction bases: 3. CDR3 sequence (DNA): TGTGCCAGCAGTGTACTAGCGGGGGACTACGAGCAGTACTTC. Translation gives CASSVLAGDYEQYF.

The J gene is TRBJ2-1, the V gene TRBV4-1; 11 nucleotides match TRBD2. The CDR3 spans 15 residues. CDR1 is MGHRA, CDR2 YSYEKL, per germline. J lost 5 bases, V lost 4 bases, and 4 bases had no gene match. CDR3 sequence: CASSPGTSGDNEQFF. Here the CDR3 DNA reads TGCGCCAGCAGCCCCGGGACTAGCGGTGACAATGAGCAGTTCTTC.

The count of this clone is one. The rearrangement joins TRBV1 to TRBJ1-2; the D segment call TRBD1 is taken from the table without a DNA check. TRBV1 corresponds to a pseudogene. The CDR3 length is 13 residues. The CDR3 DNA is TGCACCAGCAGCCAACCGGGACAGGATGGCTACACCTTC. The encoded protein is CTSSQPGQDGYTF.

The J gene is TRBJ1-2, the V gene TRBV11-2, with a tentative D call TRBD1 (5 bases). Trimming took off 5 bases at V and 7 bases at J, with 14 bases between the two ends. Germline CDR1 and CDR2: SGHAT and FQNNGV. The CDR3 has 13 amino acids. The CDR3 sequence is CASSRGTVRGYTF. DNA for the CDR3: TGTGCCAGCAGCCGGGGGACCGTTCGTGGCTACACCTTC.

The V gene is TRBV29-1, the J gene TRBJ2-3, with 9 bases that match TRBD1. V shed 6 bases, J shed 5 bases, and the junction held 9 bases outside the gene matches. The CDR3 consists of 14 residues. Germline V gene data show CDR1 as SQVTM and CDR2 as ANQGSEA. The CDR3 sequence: CSVKTQGAEDTQYF. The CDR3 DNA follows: TGCAGCGTGAAAACACAGGGGGCGGAAGATACGCAGTATTTT.

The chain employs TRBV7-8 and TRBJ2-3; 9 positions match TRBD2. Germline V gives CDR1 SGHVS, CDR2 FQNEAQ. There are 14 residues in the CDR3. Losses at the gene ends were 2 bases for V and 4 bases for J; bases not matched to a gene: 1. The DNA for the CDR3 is TGTGCCAGCAGCTTATTAGCGGGAGCAGATACGCAGTATTTT. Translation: CASSLLAGADTQYF.